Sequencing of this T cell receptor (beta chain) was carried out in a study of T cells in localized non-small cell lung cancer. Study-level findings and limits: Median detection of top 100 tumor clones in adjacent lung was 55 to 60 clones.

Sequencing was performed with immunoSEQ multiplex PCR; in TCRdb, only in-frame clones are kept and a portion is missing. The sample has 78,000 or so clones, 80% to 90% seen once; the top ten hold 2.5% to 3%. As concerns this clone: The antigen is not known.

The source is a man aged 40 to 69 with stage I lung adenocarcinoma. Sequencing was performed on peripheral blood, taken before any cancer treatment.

The CDR3 protein is CASSQEGRVSSYNEQFF. The CDR3, as DNA: TGTGCCAGCAGCCAAGAAGGGCGGGTAAGCTCCTACAATGAGCAGTTCTTC. The chain has TRBV4-2 and TRBJ2-1; possible D gene TRBD2, 5 bases. The V gene's germline CDR1 is LGHNA and CDR2 YNFKEQ. The CDR3 is 17 amino acids. The ends were cut back, 0 bases at V and 0 bases at J, with 12 bases in the middle.